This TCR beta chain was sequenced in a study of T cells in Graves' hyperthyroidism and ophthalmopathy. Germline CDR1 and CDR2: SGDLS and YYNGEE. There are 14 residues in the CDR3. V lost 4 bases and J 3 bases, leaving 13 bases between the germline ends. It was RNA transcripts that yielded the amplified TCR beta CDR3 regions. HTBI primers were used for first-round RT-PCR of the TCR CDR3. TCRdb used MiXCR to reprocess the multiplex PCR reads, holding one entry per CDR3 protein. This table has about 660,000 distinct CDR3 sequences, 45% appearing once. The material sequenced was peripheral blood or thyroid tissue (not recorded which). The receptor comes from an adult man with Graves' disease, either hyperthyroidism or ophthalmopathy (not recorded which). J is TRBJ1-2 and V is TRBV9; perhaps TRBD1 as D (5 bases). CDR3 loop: CASSLSRGDYGYTF. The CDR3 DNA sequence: TGTGCCAGCAGCCTTTCCCGGGGGGACTATGGCTACACCTTC.